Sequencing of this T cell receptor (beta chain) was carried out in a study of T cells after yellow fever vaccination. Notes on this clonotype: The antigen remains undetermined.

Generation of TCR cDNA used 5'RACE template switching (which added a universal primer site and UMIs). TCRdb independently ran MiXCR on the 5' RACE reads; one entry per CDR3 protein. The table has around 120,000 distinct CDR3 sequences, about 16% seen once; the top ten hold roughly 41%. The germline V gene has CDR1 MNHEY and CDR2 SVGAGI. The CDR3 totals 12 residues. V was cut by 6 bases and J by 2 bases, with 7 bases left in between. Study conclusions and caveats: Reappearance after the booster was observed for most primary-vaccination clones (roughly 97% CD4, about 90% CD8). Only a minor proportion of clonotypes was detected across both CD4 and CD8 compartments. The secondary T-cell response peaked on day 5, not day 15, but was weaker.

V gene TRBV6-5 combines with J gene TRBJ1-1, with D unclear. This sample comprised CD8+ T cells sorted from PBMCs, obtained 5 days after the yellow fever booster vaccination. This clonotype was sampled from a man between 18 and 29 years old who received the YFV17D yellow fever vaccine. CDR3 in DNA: TGTGCCAGCAGACCCTCCAACACTGAAGCTTTCTTT. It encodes CASRPSNTEAFF.